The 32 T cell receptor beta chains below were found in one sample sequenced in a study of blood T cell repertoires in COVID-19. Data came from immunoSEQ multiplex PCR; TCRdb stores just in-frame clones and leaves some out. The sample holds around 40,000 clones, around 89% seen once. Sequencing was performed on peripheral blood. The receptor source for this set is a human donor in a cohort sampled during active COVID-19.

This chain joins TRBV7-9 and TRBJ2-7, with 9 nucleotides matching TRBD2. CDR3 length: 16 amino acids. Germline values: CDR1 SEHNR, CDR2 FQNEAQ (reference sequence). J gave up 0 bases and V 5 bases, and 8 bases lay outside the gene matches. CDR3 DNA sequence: TGTGCCAGCAGCCCCGCGGCGGGGGGGAGCTCCTACGAGCAGTACTTC. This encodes CASSPAAGGSSYEQYF.

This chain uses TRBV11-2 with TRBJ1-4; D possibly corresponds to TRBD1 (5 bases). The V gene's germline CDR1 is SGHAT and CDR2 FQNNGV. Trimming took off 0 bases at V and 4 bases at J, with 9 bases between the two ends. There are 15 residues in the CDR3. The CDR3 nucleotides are TGTGCCAGCAGCTTAGAGCAGGGTTATAATGAAAAACTGTTTTTT. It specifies CASSLEQGYNEKLFF.

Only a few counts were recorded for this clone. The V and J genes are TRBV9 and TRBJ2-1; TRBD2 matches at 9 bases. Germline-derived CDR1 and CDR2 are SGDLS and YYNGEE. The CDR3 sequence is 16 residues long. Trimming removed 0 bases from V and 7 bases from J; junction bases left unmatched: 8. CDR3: CASSVASSGAINEQFF. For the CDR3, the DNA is TGTGCCAGCAGCGTAGCATCTAGCGGGGCGATTAATGAGCAGTTCTTC.

For the CDR3, the DNA is TGTGCCAGCACCCCGGGACAGACCTTCAATCAGCCCCAGCATTTT. Translating it yields CASTPGQTFNQPQHF. V gene TRBV6-5 combines with J gene TRBJ1-5; 7 nucleotides match TRBD1. The CDR3 totals 15 residues. Per germline, CDR1 MNHEY and CDR2 SVGAGI. The J segment lost 3 bases and the V segment lost 7 bases, leaving 9 bases of the junction unmatched.

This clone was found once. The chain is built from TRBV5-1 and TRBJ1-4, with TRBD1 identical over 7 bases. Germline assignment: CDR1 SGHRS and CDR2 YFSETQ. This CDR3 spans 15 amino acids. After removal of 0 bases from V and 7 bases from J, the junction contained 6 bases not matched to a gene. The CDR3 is CASSLASGTAEKLFF. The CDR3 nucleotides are TGCGCCAGCAGCTTGGCATCCGGGACAGCTGAAAAACTGTTTTTT.

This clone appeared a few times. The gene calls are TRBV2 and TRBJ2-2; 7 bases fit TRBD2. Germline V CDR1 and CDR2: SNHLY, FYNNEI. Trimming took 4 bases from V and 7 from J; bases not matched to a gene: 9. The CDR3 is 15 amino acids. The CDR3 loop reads CASSGRGRVSGELFF. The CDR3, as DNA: TGTGCCAGCAGTGGACGTGGGAGGGTCAGCGGGGAGCTGTTTTTT.

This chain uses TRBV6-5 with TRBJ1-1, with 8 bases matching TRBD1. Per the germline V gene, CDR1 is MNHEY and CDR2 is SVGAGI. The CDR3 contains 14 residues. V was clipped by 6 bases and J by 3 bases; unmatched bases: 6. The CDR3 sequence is CASSTTGGDTEAFF. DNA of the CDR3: TGTGCCAGCAGCACCACAGGGGGGGACACTGAAGCTTTCTTT.

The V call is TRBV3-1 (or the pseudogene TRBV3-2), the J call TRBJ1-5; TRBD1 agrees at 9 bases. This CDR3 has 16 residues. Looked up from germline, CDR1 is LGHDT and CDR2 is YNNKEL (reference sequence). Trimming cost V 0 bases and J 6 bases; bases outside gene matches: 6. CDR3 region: CASSQDQDRGFQPQHF. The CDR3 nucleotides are TGTGCCAGCAGCCAAGATCAGGACAGGGGATTTCAGCCCCAGCATTTT.

Written as DNA, the CDR3 is TGTGCCAGCAGGGCCCCCCGGGCGGGGAACGATTACGAGCAGTACTTC. The encoded protein is CASRAPRAGNDYEQYF. The V call is TRBV7-8, the J call TRBJ2-7; D possibly corresponds to TRBD2 (6 bases). The CDR3 is 16 amino acids. Per the germline V gene, CDR1 is SGHVS and CDR2 is FQNEAQ. Trimming took 6 bases from V and 4 from J, leaving 22 bases between them.

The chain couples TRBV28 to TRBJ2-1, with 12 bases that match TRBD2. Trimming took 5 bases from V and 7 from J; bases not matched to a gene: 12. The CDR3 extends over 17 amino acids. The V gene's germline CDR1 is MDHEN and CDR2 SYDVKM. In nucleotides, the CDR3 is TGTGCCAGCAGTCTAACAGGGTTCCTAGCGGGGGGGAATGAGCAGTTCTTC. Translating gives CASSLTGFLAGGNEQFF.

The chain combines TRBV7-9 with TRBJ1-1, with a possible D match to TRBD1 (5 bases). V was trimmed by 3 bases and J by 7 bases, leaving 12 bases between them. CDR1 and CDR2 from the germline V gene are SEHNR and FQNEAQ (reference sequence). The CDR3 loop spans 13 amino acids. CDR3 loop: CASSLGGALEAFF. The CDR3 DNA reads TGTGCCAGCAGCTTGGGGGGAGCACTTGAAGCTTTCTTT.

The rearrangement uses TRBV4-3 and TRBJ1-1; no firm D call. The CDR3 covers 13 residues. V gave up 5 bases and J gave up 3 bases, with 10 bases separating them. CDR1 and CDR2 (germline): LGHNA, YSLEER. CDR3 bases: TGCGCCAGCAGCGTTCAGAGGGACACTGAAGCTTTCTTT. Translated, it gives CASSVQRDTEAFF.

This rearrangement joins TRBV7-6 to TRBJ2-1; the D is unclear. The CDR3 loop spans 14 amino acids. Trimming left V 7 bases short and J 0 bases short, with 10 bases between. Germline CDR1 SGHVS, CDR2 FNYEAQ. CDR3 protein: CASKVSNSYNEQFF. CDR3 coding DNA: TGTGCCAGCAAAGTATCTAACTCCTACAATGAGCAGTTCTTC.

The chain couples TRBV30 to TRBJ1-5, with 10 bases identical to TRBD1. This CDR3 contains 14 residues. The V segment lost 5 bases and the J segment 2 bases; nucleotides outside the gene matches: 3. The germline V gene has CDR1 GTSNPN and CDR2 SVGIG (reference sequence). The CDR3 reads CAWAGTGGNQPQHF. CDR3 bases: TGTGCCTGGGCCGGGACAGGGGGCAATCAGCCCCAGCATTTT. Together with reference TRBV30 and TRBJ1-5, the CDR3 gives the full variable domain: SQTIHQWPATLVQPVGSPLSLECTVEGTSNPNLYWYRQAAGRGLQLLFYSVGIGQISSEVPQNLSASRPQDRQFILSSKKLLLSDSGFYLCAWAGTGGNQPQHFGDGTRLSIL.

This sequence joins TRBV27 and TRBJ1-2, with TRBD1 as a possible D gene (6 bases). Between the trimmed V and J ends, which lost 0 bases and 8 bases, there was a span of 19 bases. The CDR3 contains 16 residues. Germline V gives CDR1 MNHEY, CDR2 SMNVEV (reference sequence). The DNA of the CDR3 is TGTGCCAGCAGTTTATCCGCCGGGGTGGGGGGGCTCGGCTACACCTTC. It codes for CASSLSAGVGGLGYTF.

The CDR3 sequence: CASSLSGAYEQYF. The CDR3 bases are TGTGCCAGCTCACTGTCGGGGGCCTACGAGCAGTACTTC. This chain connects TRBV18 to TRBJ2-7; possible D gene TRBD2, 6 bases. The CDR3 has 13 residues. V gave up 4 bases and J gave up 2 bases, with 9 bases separating them. Germline V CDR1 and CDR2: KGHSH, LQKENI.

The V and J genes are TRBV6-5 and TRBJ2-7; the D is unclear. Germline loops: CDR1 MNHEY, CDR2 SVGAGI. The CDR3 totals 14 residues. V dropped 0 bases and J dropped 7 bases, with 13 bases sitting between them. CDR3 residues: CASSYSHSPSEQYF. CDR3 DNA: TGTGCCAGCAGTTACTCGCACAGTCCCTCGGAGCAGTACTTC.

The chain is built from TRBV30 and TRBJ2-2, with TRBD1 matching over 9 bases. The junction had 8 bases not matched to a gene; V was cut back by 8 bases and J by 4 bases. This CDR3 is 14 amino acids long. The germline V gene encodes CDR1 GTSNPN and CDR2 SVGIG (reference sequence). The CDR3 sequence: CATNRDRATGELFF. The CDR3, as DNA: TGTGCCACGAACCGGGACAGGGCCACCGGGGAGCTGTTTTTT.

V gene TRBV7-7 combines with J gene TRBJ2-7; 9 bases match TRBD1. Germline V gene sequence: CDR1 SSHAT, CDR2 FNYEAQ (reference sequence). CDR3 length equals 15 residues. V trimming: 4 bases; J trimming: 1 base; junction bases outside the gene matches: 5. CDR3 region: CASSYEGQGSYEQYF. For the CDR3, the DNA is TGTGCCAGCAGCTACGAGGGACAGGGATCCTACGAGCAGTACTTC.

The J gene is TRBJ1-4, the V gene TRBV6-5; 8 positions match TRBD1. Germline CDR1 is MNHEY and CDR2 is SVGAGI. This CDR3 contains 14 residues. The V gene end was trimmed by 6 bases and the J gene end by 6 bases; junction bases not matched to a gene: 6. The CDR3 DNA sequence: TGTGCCAGCAGCACAGGGGGGGTTGATGAAAAACTGTTTTTT. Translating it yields CASSTGGVDEKLFF.

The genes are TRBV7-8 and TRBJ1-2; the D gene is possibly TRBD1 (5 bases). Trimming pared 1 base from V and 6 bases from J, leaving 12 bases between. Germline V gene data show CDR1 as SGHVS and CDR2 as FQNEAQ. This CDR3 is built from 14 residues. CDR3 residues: CASSLEGLSDGYTF. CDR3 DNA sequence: TGTGCCAGCAGCTTAGAGGGACTATCAGATGGCTACACCTTC. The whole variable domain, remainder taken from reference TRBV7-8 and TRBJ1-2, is GAGVSQSPRYKVAKRGQDVALRCDPISGHVSLFWYQQALGQGPEFLTYFQNEAQLDKSGLPSDRFFAERPEGSVSTLKIQRTQQEDSAVYLCASSLEGLSDGYTFGSGTRLTVV.

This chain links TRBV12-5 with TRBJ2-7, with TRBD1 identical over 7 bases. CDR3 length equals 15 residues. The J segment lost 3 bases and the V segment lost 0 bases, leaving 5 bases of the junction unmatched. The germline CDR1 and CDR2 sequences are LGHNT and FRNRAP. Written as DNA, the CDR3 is TGTGCTAGTGGTTTGGTACTTTCAGGGGGCTACGAGCAGTACTTC. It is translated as CASGLVLSGGYEQYF.

The CDR3 loop reads CASRGLVLGEQFF. The CDR3 DNA sequence: TGTGCCAGCAGGGGCCTCGTACTTGGTGAGCAGTTCTTC. This chain uses TRBV2 with TRBJ2-1; D gene uncertain. This CDR3 is built from 13 residues. The germline V gene has CDR1 SNHLY and CDR2 FYNNEI. V dropped 6 bases and J dropped 9 bases, with 15 bases sitting between them.

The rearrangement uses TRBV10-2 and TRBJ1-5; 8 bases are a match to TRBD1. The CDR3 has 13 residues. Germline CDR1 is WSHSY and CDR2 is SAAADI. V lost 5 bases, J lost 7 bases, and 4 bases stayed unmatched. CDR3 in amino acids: CASSPDRGQPQHF. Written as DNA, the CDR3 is TGCGCCAGCAGTCCAGACAGGGGCCAGCCCCAGCATTTT.

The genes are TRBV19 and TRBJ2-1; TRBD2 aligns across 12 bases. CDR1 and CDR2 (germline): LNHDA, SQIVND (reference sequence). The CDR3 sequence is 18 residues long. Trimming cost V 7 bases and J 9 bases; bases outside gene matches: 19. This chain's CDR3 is CASTRTDKGLAGGAEQFF. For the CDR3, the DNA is TGTGCCAGTACCCGAACCGACAAGGGGCTAGCGGGAGGGGCTGAGCAGTTCTTC.

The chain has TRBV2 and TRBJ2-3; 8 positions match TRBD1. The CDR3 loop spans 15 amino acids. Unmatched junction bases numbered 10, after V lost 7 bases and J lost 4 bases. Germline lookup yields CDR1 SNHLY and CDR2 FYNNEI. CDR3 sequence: CASIEGTGWSDTQYF. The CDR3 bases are TGTGCCAGCATCGAAGGGACAGGTTGGTCAGATACGCAGTATTTT. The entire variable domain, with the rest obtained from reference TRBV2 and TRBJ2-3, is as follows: EPEVTQTPSHQVTQMGQEVILRCVPISNHLYFYWYRQILGQKVEFLVSFYNNEISEKSEIFDDQFSVERPDGSNFTLKIRSTKLEDSAMYFCASIEGTGWSDTQYFGPGTRLTVL.

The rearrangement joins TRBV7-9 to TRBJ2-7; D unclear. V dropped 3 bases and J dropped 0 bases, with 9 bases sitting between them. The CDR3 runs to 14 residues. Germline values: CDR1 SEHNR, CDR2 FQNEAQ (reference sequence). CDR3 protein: CASSFQASSYEQYF. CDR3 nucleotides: TGTGCCAGCAGCTTTCAGGCCAGCTCCTACGAGCAGTACTTC.

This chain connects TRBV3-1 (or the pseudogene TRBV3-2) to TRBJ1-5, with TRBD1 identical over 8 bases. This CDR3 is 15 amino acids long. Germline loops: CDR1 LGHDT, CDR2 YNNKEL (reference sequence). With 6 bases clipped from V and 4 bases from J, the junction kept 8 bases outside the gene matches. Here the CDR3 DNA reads TGTGCCAGCAGAGCAGGGGGCCAAGGGAATCAGCCCCAGCATTTT. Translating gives CASRAGGQGNQPQHF.

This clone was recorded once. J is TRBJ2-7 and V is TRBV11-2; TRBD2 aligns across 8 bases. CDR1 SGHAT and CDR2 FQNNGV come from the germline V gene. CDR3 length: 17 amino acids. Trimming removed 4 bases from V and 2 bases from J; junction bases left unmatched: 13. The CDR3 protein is CASSSGWESGGPYEQYF. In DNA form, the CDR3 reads TGTGCCAGCAGCTCAGGGTGGGAGTCGGGGGGGCCCTACGAGCAGTACTTC.

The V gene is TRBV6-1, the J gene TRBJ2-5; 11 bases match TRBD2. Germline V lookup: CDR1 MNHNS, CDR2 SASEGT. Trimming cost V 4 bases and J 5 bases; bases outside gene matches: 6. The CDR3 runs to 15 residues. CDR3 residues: CASSAALAGVETQYF. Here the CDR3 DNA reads TGTGCCAGCAGTGCAGCACTAGCGGGAGTGGAGACCCAGTACTTC.

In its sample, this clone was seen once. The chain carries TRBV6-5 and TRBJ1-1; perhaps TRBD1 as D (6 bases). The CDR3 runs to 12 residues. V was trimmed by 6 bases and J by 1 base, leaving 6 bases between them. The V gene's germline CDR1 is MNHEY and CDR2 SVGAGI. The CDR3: CASSRGNTEAFF. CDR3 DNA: TGTGCCAGCAGCAGGGGGAACACTGAAGCTTTCTTT.

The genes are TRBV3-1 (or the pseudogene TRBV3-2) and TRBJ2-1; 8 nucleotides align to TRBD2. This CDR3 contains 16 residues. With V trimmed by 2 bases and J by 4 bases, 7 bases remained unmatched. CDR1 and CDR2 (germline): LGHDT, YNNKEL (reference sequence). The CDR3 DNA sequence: TGTGCCAGCAGCCAAAGACGGGAGGGCCTATACAATGAGCAGTTCTTC. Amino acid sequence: CASSQRREGLYNEQFF.